This passage covers 21 T cell receptor beta chains from one sample sequenced in a study of identical twins. TCRdb fed the 5' RACE reads into MiXCR, producing one record per CDR3 protein. The table lists 270,000 or so distinct CDR3 sequences, 6.5% to 9.5% of them singletons. The same data also went into a second study, on yellow fever vaccine responses in identical twins.

Sequenced input: CD8+ T cells sorted from blood. The source is a woman younger than 35 in good health.

This clonotype was counted a few times. The J gene is TRBJ2-3, the V gene TRBV7-2; 9 bases map to TRBD2. Looked up from germline, CDR1 is SGHTA and CDR2 is FQGNSA. V gave up 5 bases and J gave up 6 bases; unmatched junction bases: 12. The CDR3 sequence is 16 residues long. The CDR3 protein is CASSELAGVPGDTQYF. CDR3 coding DNA: TGTGCCAGCAGCGAATTAGCGGGGGTCCCTGGGGATACGCAGTATTTT.

This clonotype came up many times. J is TRBJ2-1 and V is TRBV3-1; D remains ambiguous. There are 14 residues in the CDR3. Germline assignment: CDR1 LGHDT and CDR2 YNNKEL (reference sequence). V lost 0 bases and J lost 6, with 9 bases in between. The CDR3: CASSQDSKGNEQFF. CDR3 bases: TGTGCCAGCAGCCAAGACTCTAAAGGCAATGAGCAGTTCTTC.

This clonotype was recorded at least ten times. The chain is built from TRBV5-1 and TRBJ2-3; 11 nucleotides match TRBD2. J was trimmed by 2 bases and V by 0 bases; bases with no gene match: 5. This CDR3 has 17 amino acids. Looked up from germline, CDR1 is SGHRS and CDR2 is YFSETQ. Here the CDR3 DNA reads TGCGCCAGCAGCTTGGATATTAGCGGGGGGGCCACAGATACGCAGTATTTT. As protein: CASSLDISGGATDTQYF.

The J gene is TRBJ1-1, the V gene TRBV5-1; D is ambiguous. CDR1 and CDR2 from the germline V gene are SGHRS and YFSETQ. This CDR3 has 13 residues. With 3 bases removed from V and 5 bases from J, the gap between germline ends came to 11 bases. CDR3 DNA sequence: TGCGCCAGCAGCTCTGAGAGCGGGACTGAAGCTTTCTTT. This sequence encodes CASSSESGTEAFF.

In this sample, this clonotype turned up many times. The J gene is TRBJ2-7, the V gene TRBV5-1, with 10 bases aligning to TRBD2. The CDR3 covers 15 residues. Germline assignment: CDR1 SGHRS and CDR2 YFSETQ. The V and J ends lost 4 bases and 1 base, in that order; junction bases with no gene match: 5. Here the CDR3 reads CASSVGTSASYEQYF. The CDR3 coding sequence is TGCGCCAGCAGCGTCGGGACTAGCGCTTCCTACGAGCAGTACTTC.

This clonotype appeared a few times. The chain recombines TRBV6-1 with TRBJ2-5; D call uncertain. V lost 2 bases, J lost 5 bases, and 12 bases lay in between. There are 14 residues in the CDR3. The germline V gene has CDR1 MNHNS and CDR2 SASEGT. CDR3 sequence (DNA): TGTGCCAGCAGTGAATTTAAATTAATGGAGACCCAGTACTTC. Protein sequence: CASSEFKLMETQYF.

In its sample, this clonotype was seen many times. The chain combines TRBV5-1 with TRBJ2-7, with D perhaps TRBD1 (5 bases). Trimming cost V 5 bases and J 0 bases, with 9 bases left between them. The CDR3 has 13 residues. CDR1 is SGHRS, CDR2 YFSETQ, per germline. The CDR3 is CASSQGFSYEQYF. The CDR3 DNA is TGCGCCAGCAGTCAGGGCTTCTCCTACGAGCAGTACTTC.

This clonotype was observed a handful of times. The chain is built from TRBV9 and TRBJ2-6, with D uncertain. Germline V gene data show CDR1 as SGDLS and CDR2 as YYNGEE. V lost 0 bases and J 1 base, leaving 5 bases between the germline ends. The CDR3 totals 15 residues. The chain's CDR3 is CASSVDGSGANVLTF. CDR3 nucleotides: TGTGCCAGCAGCGTAGATGGATCTGGGGCCAACGTCCTGACTTTC.

This clonotype was recorded a few times. The rearrangement links TRBV5-1 to TRBJ2-5; possibly TRBD2 for D (6 bases). The CDR3 consists of 15 residues. Trimming took 4 bases from V and 4 from J, leaving 17 bases between them. Germline V gene data show CDR1 as SGHRS and CDR2 as YFSETQ. Here the CDR3 DNA reads TGCGCCAGCAGCACCGGGAGCTGGACCTCAGAGACCCAGTACTTC. This gives the protein CASSTGSWTSETQYF.

A few counts support this clonotype. This chain connects TRBV28 to TRBJ2-5; D gene unclear. This CDR3 has 15 residues. Per the germline V gene, CDR1 is MDHEN and CDR2 is SYDVKM. Trimming took 5 bases from V and 2 from J, leaving 15 bases between them. The CDR3 loop reads CASSPRSSIQETQYF. CDR3 in DNA: TGTGCCAGCAGTCCCAGGAGTTCAATACAAGAGACCCAGTACTTC.

The chain couples TRBV4-1 to TRBJ2-2; 11 bases are shared with TRBD2. The CDR3 extends over 18 amino acids. The germline V gene has CDR1 MGHRA and CDR2 YSYEKL. V was pared by 4 bases and J by 2 bases, with 9 bases of the junction left unmatched. This CDR3 is CASSRILAGAQNTGELFF. As DNA, the CDR3 is TGCGCCAGCAGCCGCATACTAGCGGGGGCCCAAAACACCGGGGAGCTGTTTTTT.

The V and J genes are TRBV19 and TRBJ2-7; tentative D call: TRBD2 (6 bases). The V end lost 3 bases, the J end lost 5 bases, and 14 bases lay between the germline ends. The CDR3 sequence is 14 residues long. Germline V gene sequence: CDR1 LNHDA, CDR2 SQIVND (reference sequence). The CDR3 sequence is CASSMGQGGHEQYF. Written as DNA, the CDR3 is TGTGCCAGTAGTATGGGGCAGGGAGGTCACGAGCAGTACTTC.

There are a few counts of this clonotype. V is TRBV27 and J is TRBJ2-1; D unclear. CDR3 size: 14 residues. The germline V gene encodes CDR1 MNHEY and CDR2 SMNVEV (reference sequence). V was clipped by 0 bases and J by 5 bases, with 8 bases between them. The CDR3 loop reads CASSLSGLHNEQFF. The CDR3 DNA sequence: TGTGCCAGCAGTTTATCAGGGCTCCACAATGAGCAGTTCTTC.

This clonotype was seen many times. The rearrangement uses TRBV6-1 and TRBJ1-5; 7 nucleotides match TRBD1. There are 14 residues in the CDR3. Germline V CDR1 and CDR2: MNHNS, SASEGT. Trimming removed 6 bases from V and 4 bases from J; junction bases left unmatched: 6. CDR3 residues: CASRQQGTNQPQHF. The CDR3 DNA sequence: TGTGCCAGCAGACAACAGGGGACTAATCAGCCCCAGCATTTT.

The chain uses TRBV6-2 or TRBV6-3 and TRBJ2-2; 10 bases line up with TRBD2. The V gene end was trimmed by 0 bases and the J gene end by 0 bases; junction bases not matched to a gene: 10. Germline CDR1 MNHEY, CDR2 SVGEGT. The CDR3 runs to 20 residues. The DNA of the CDR3 is TGTGCCAGCAGTTACTCGAAGTCTCTAGCGGGAGACCCGAACACCGGGGAGCTGTTTTTT. Translation: CASSYSKSLAGDPNTGELFF.

This clonotype has just a few counts. The gene calls are TRBV15 and TRBJ1-2; maybe TRBD1 (5 bases). The germline gives CDR1 LNHNV, CDR2 YYDKDF (reference sequence). Trimming took 3 bases from V and 0 from J, leaving 11 bases between them. The CDR3 contains 15 residues. DNA of the CDR3: TGTGCCACCAGCAGCCTACAGGTCTCTAACTATGGCTACACCTTC. Protein: CATSSLQVSNYGYTF.

Only a few counts were recorded for this clonotype. The chain carries TRBV7-8 and TRBJ2-7; either TRBD1 or TRBD2 may supply D (5 bases each). This CDR3 region has 15 residues. The germline V and J ends were trimmed by 1 base and 5 bases, with 15 bases remaining between them. Germline CDR1 reads SGHVS; CDR2 reads FQNEAQ. The CDR3 nucleotides are TGTGCCAGCAGCTTAGTGAGGGACGGGCCCCACGAGCAGTACTTC. It encodes CASSLVRDGPHEQYF. Together with reference TRBV7-8 and TRBJ2-7, the CDR3 gives the full variable domain: GAGVSQSPRYKVAKRGQDVALRCDPISGHVSLFWYQQALGQGPEFLTYFQNEAQLDKSGLPSDRFFAERPEGSVSTLKIQRTQQEDSAVYLCASSLVRDGPHEQYFGPGTRLTVT.

The chain carries TRBV12-3 or TRBV12-4 and TRBJ2-7; D may be TRBD1 (7 bases). V lost 3 bases, J lost 7 bases, and 19 bases lay in between. This CDR3 contains 15 residues. CDR3 loop: CASSFPGDSRQEQYF. Written as DNA, the CDR3 is TGTGCCAGCAGTTTCCCGGGGGACAGCCGCCAGGAGCAGTACTTC.

This rearrangement joins TRBV27 to TRBJ2-3, with TRBD2 identical over 11 bases. CDR1 MNHEY and CDR2 SMNVEV come from the germline V gene (reference sequence). V lost 7 bases, J lost 2 bases, and 8 bases stayed unmatched. The CDR3 runs 16 residues. CDR3: CASKRLAGPNTDTQYF. DNA for the CDR3: TGTGCCAGCAAACGACTAGCGGGGCCCAACACAGATACGCAGTATTTT.

In this sample, this clonotype turned up a few times. The chain carries TRBV28 and TRBJ2-3, with D perhaps TRBD2 (5 bases). The CDR3 runs 15 residues. The V gene's germline CDR1 is MDHEN and CDR2 SYDVKM. Trimming cost V 3 bases and J 3 bases, with 13 bases left between them. CDR3 coding DNA: TGTGCCAGCAGTTTCGGGAAAACGAGGACAGATACGCAGTATTTT. Its translation is CASSFGKTRTDTQYF.

This clonotype came up a few times. J is TRBJ2-3 and V is TRBV15, with D perhaps TRBD2 (6 bases). The V end lost 0 bases, the J end lost 2 bases, and 9 bases lay between the germline ends. Germline assignment: CDR1 LNHNV and CDR2 YYDKDF (reference sequence). CDR3 length: 15 amino acids. CDR3 loop: CATSREEGSTDTQYF. CDR3 sequence (DNA): TGTGCCACCAGCAGAGAGGAGGGGTCCACAGATACGCAGTATTTT. Full variable domain (remainder filled in from reference TRBV15 and TRBJ2-3): DAMVIQNPRYQVTQFGKPVTLSCSQTLNHNVMYWYQQKSSQAPKLLFHYYDKDFNNEADTPDNFQSRRPNTSFCFLDIRSPGLGDTAMYLCATSREEGSTDTQYFGPGTRLTVL.